Each of the 26 T cell receptor beta chains below was sequenced from the same sample in a study of blood T cell repertoires in COVID-19. Profiled with immunoSEQ multiplex PCR; TCRdb holds only in-frame clones, not every one. The table shows about 200,000 clones, with roughly 84% occurring only once. Sequenced sample: peripheral blood. The receptors originated from a man in his forties or fifties with COVID-19, enrolled during active disease.

In this sample, this clone turned up many times. The chain uses TRBV7-2 and TRBJ1-2; a possible D gene is TRBD1 (5 bases). CDR1 and CDR2 from the germline V gene are SGHTA and FQGNSA. The CDR3 loop spans 14 amino acids. Trimming stripped 0 bases from V and 8 bases from J, with 13 bases between. The CDR3 DNA reads as TGTGCCAGCAGCTTAGCGGAGGCGGGGACCGGCTACACCTTC. It codes for CASSLAEAGTGYTF.

The chain has TRBV6-2 or TRBV6-3 and TRBJ2-3; 9 positions match TRBD2. CDR1 MNHEY and CDR2 SVGEGT come from the germline V gene. This CDR3 is built from 15 residues. V lost 6 bases, J lost 1 base, and 5 bases stayed unmatched. The CDR3 nucleotides read TGTGCCAGCAGCCCCCGACTAGCGGGCACAGATACGCAGTATTTT. Translation: CASSPRLAGTDTQYF.

This chain connects TRBV5-4 to TRBJ1-1; D call uncertain. The CDR3 covers 12 residues. V shed 2 bases and J shed 3 bases, with 5 bases lying between them. Germline loops: CDR1 SGHNT, CDR2 YYREEE (reference sequence). The CDR3 DNA reads as TGTGCCAGCAGCTTTTCAGACACTGAAGCTTTCTTT. This gives the protein CASSFSDTEAFF.

The chain has TRBV15 and TRBJ1-6, with D unresolved. This CDR3 region has 14 residues. Per germline, CDR1 LNHNV and CDR2 YYDKDF (reference sequence). With 6 bases removed from V and 0 bases from J, the gap between germline ends came to 6 bases. CDR3 DNA: TGTGCCACCAGGCGGAGCTCCTATAATTCACCCCTCCACTTT. This translates into CATRRSSYNSPLHF.

This clone was observed once. J is TRBJ2-2 and V is TRBV3-1 (or the pseudogene TRBV3-2); 9 nucleotides align to TRBD2. Germline trimming cut 1 base from V and 7 bases from J; bases unmatched to any gene: 4. The V gene's germline CDR1 is LGHDT and CDR2 YNNKEL (reference sequence). CDR3 size: 15 residues. CDR3 sequence: CASSQVRTSVGELFF. The CDR3 nucleotides are TGTGCCAGCAGCCAAGTAAGGACTAGCGTCGGGGAGCTGTTTTTT.

The chain carries TRBV7-2 and TRBJ1-1; unclear D gene. The V end was cut by 5 bases, the J end by 5 bases, with 12 bases between. The CDR3 length is 13 residues. Germline CDR1 and CDR2: SGHTA and FQGNSA. CDR3: CASSPHRGTEAFF. In DNA form, the CDR3 reads TGTGCCAGCAGCCCTCACAGAGGGACTGAAGCTTTCTTT.

This chain links TRBV4-3 with TRBJ2-7, with D possibly being TRBD2 (5 bases). Per the germline V gene, CDR1 is LGHNA and CDR2 is YSLEER. V was cut by 0 bases and J by 3 bases, with 15 bases left in between. The CDR3 length is 16 residues. The CDR3 here is CASSQEASGSDYEQYF. The CDR3 region has the DNA TGCGCCAGCAGCCAAGAAGCGAGCGGTTCAGACTACGAGCAGTACTTC.

V usage is TRBV5-6 and J usage is TRBJ2-2; D gene ambiguous. Trimming removed 2 bases at V and 1 base at J, with 3 bases between. CDR1 SGHDT and CDR2 YYEEEE come from the germline V gene. The CDR3 loop spans 13 amino acids. The CDR3 region is CASSFWNTGELFF. The CDR3, as DNA: TGTGCCAGCAGCTTCTGGAACACCGGGGAGCTGTTTTTT.

The V and J genes are TRBV11-2 and TRBJ2-2, with TRBD2 matching over 7 bases. In germline, CDR1 is SGHAT, CDR2 FQNNGV. This CDR3 has 15 amino acids. The V gene end was trimmed by 3 bases and the J gene end by 5 bases; junction bases not matched to a gene: 6. CDR3 sequence (DNA): TGTGCCAGCAGCTTCAGCGGGGCCCGGACCGGGGAGCTGTTTTTT. It yields the protein CASSFSGARTGELFF.

The DNA of the CDR3 is TGTGCCAGCAGTTTCAGGGGGCTGCTCTACGAGCAGTACTTC. This gives the protein CASSFRGLLYEQYF. The rearrangement uses TRBV27 and TRBJ2-7, with 8 bases that match TRBD1. Trimming removed 3 bases from V and 3 bases from J; junction bases left unmatched: 4. Germline V gives CDR1 MNHEY, CDR2 SMNVEV (reference sequence). This CDR3 contains 14 residues.

The CDR3 nucleotides are TGTGCCACCAGCCGCCGTATGACTAGCTTAGAGACCCAGTACTTC. Its translation is CATSRRMTSLETQYF. The chain recombines TRBV15 with TRBJ2-5; 7 nucleotides align to TRBD2. CDR1 LNHNV and CDR2 YYDKDF come from the germline V gene (reference sequence). The CDR3 is made up of 15 amino acids. The V and J ends lost 5 bases and 4 bases, in that order; junction bases with no gene match: 10.

The J gene is TRBJ2-1, the V gene TRBV18, with 9 bases aligning to TRBD2. V lost 1 base, J lost 3 bases, and 1 base stayed unmatched. The CDR3 contains 15 residues. From germline, CDR1 is KGHSH and CDR2 LQKENI. CDR3 in amino acids: CASSPLAGDYNEQFF. CDR3 nucleotides: TGTGCCAGCTCACCACTAGCGGGAGACTACAATGAGCAGTTCTTC.

This clone was counted ten times or more. The chain carries TRBV19 and TRBJ1-1, with D perhaps TRBD1 (6 bases). Germline loops: CDR1 LNHDA, CDR2 SQIVND (reference sequence). The CDR3 has 13 amino acids. Trimming took 7 bases from V and 4 from J, leaving 13 bases between them. CDR3 amino acids: CASTGRGATEAFF. DNA for the CDR3: TGTGCCAGTACCGGTCGGGGGGCCACTGAAGCTTTCTTT.

This chain links TRBV29-1 with TRBJ2-3; 12 bases agree with TRBD2. This CDR3 has 14 residues. Per the germline V gene, CDR1 is SQVTM and CDR2 is ANQGSEA. Unmatched junction bases numbered 4, after V lost 7 bases and J lost 2 bases. In DNA, the CDR3 is TGCAGCGGAGGACTAGCGGGGTTCACAGATACGCAGTATTTT. Translated, it gives CSGGLAGFTDTQYF.

The chain couples TRBV4-1 to TRBJ2-3, with D uncertain. The germline CDR1 and CDR2 sequences are MGHRA and YSYEKL. V lost 1 base to trimming and J lost 2 bases, with 13 bases between them. CDR3 length equals 16 residues. CDR3 bases: TGCGCCAGCAGCCAAGGGGCAGGTCCACTCACAGATACGCAGTATTTT. It codes for CASSQGAGPLTDTQYF.

The chain has TRBV6-6 and TRBJ2-7, with 7 bases identical to TRBD2. The CDR3 has 14 amino acids. The germline CDR1 and CDR2 sequences are MNHNY and SVGAGI (reference sequence). J lost 2 bases, V lost 2 bases, and 3 bases had no gene match. The CDR3 here is CASSYGTKAYEQYF. CDR3 nucleotides: TGTGCCAGCAGTTACGGGACTAAAGCCTACGAGCAGTACTTC.

The chain uses TRBV11-1 and TRBJ2-5; D ambiguous. The CDR3 covers 14 residues. Germline V gene lookup returns CDR1 SGHAT and CDR2 FQDESV (reference sequence). Trimming stripped 1 base from V and 5 bases from J, with 11 bases between. The CDR3 loop reads CASSLDSTWETQYF. In DNA, the CDR3 is TGTGCCAGCAGCTTAGACAGCACTTGGGAGACCCAGTACTTC.

The chain uses TRBV27 and TRBJ2-1; 12 nucleotides agree with TRBD2. V dropped 8 bases and J dropped 5; count of bases not matched to a gene: 10. The CDR3 runs 16 residues. In germline, CDR1 is MNHEY, CDR2 SMNVEV (reference sequence). CDR3 sequence reads: CASADPWTSGNNEQFF. In nucleotides, the CDR3 is TGTGCCAGCGCGGACCCATGGACTAGCGGGAACAATGAGCAGTTCTTC.

The J gene is TRBJ1-1, the V gene TRBV5-1; 8 bases agree with TRBD1. Per the germline V gene, CDR1 is SGHRS and CDR2 is YFSETQ. V dropped 4 bases and J dropped 3; count of bases not matched to a gene: 8. The length of the CDR3 is 15 residues. CDR3 region: CASSPRTGSDTEAFF. Here the CDR3 DNA reads TGCGCCAGCAGCCCGAGGACAGGGTCGGACACTGAAGCTTTCTTT.

This clone was seen a single time. V is TRBV3-1 (or the pseudogene TRBV3-2) and J is TRBJ2-1; D not resolved. The CDR3 loop spans 14 amino acids. From germline, CDR1 is LGHDT and CDR2 YNNKEL (reference sequence). The V end lost 4 bases, the J end lost 4 bases, and 11 bases lay between the germline ends. CDR3 amino acids: CASSPFPEYNEQFF. In DNA, the CDR3 is TGTGCCAGCAGCCCGTTCCCGGAGTACAATGAGCAGTTCTTC.

The chain links TRBV15 to TRBJ2-5, with 15 bases lining up with TRBD2. Trimming took 5 bases from V and 5 from J; bases not matched to a gene: 15. CDR1 LNHNV and CDR2 YYDKDF come from the germline V gene (reference sequence). CDR3 size: 19 residues. The CDR3 DNA follows: TGTGCCACCAGCGGGCGAGGCCGGACTAGCGGGGGGGCCTGGGAGACCCAGTACTTC. Its translation: CATSGRGRTSGGAWETQYF.

This chain uses TRBV27 with TRBJ1-4; TRBD1 aligns across 8 bases. With V trimmed by 3 bases and J by 1 base, 4 bases remained unmatched. CDR3 length: 16 amino acids. Germline CDR1 is MNHEY and CDR2 is SMNVEV (reference sequence). Here the CDR3 DNA reads TGTGCCAGCAGTTTCGGACAGGGAAGAACTAATGAAAAACTGTTTTTT. The encoded protein is CASSFGQGRTNEKLFF.

The chain combines TRBV19 with TRBJ1-5; 10 bases are shared with TRBD1. CDR3 length equals 13 residues. The junction had 3 bases not matched to a gene; V was cut back by 9 bases and J by 4 bases. Germline CDR1 is LNHDA and CDR2 is SQIVND (reference sequence). The CDR3 bases are TGTGCCAGCCGGACAGGGGGAAATCAGCCCCAGCATTTT. It translates to CASRTGGNQPQHF.

The chain recombines TRBV27 with TRBJ2-7, with TRBD2 matching over 10 bases. The germline V gene has CDR1 MNHEY and CDR2 SMNVEV (reference sequence). The CDR3 loop spans 13 amino acids. The V segment lost 6 bases and the J segment 3 bases; nucleotides outside the gene matches: 2. This CDR3 is CASRASGSYEQYF. In DNA, the CDR3 is TGTGCCAGCAGGGCTAGCGGGAGCTACGAGCAGTACTTC.

The J gene is TRBJ2-3, the V gene TRBV29-1; unclear D gene. Trimming pared 3 bases from V and 4 bases from J, leaving 8 bases between. This CDR3 contains 12 residues. Germline CDR1 reads SQVTM; CDR2 reads ANQGSEA. This CDR3 reads CSVEVAADTQYF. The CDR3 DNA follows: TGCAGCGTTGAGGTTGCGGCAGATACGCAGTATTTT.

The J gene is TRBJ2-5, the V gene TRBV28; possibly TRBD1 for D (6 bases). Germline V gene sequence: CDR1 MDHEN, CDR2 SYDVKM. This CDR3 region has 13 residues. Deletions cut 9 bases from V and 4 bases from J, with 15 bases between. The CDR3 DNA is TGTGCCAGTCTTAAGGGGGTGGGAGAGACCCAGTACTTC. Protein sequence: CASLKGVGETQYF.